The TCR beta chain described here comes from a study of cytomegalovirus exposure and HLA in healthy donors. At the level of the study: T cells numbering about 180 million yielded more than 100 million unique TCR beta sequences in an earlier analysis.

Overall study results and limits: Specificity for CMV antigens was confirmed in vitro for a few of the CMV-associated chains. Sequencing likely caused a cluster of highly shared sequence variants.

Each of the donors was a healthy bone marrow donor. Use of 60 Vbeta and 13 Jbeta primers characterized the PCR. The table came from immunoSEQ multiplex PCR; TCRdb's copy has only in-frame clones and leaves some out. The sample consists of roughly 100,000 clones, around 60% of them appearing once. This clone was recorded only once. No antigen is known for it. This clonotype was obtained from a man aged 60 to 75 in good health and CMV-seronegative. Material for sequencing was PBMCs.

The DNA of the CDR3 is TGTGCCAGCAGTTACGACTATCGATCCTACAATGAGCAGTTCTTC. Encoded protein: CASSYDYRSYNEQFF. The J gene is TRBJ2-1, the V gene TRBV6-5; possible D gene TRBD2, 5 bases. The CDR3 covers 15 residues. The germline V gene has CDR1 MNHEY and CDR2 SVGAGI. V lost 2 bases to trimming and J lost 1 base, with 9 bases between them.